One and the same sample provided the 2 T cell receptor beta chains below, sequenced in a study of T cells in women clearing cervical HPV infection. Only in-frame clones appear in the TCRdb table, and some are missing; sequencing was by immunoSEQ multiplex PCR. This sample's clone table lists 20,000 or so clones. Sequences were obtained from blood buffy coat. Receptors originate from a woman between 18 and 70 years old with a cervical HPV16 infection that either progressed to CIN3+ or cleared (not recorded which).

CDR3 loop: CASSLQGVAGNTIYF. The sequenced part of the CDR3 DNA is TGTGCCAGCAGTCTACAGGGGGTCGCCGGAAACACC. The chain links TRBV28 to TRBJ1-3; TRBD1 agrees at 8 bases. Read coverage stops 3 residues before the CDR3 terminus; the germline J gene supplies the remainder. V lost 5 bases, J lost 4 bases, and 7 bases stayed unmatched. Germline-derived CDR1 and CDR2 are MDHEN and SYDVKM. This CDR3 has 15 residues.

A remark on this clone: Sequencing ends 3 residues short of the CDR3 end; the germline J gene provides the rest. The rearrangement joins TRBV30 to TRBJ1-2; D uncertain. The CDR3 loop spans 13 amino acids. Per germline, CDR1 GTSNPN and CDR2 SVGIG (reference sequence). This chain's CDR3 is CAWSVFSPDTYTF. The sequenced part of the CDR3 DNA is TGTGCCTGGAGTGTTTTTTCACCAGATACC. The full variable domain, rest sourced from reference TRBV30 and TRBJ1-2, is SQTIHQWPATLVQPVGSPLSLECTVEGTSNPNLYWYRQAAGRGLQLLFYSVGIGQISSEVPQNLSASRPQDRQFILSSKKLLLSDSGFYLCAWSVFSPDTYTFGSGTRLTVV.